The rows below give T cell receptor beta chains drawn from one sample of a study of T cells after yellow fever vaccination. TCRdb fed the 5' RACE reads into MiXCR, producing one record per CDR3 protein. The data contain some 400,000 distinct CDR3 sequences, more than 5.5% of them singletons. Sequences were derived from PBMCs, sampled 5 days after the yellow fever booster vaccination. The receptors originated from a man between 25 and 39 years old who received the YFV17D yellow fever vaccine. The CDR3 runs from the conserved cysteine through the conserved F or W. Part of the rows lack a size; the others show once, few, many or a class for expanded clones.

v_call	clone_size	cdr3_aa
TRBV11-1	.	CASSHQTSWTSGRTDTQYF
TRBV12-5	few	CASGKGQVPYEQYF
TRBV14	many	CASSQYNGNTGELFF
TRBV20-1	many	CSAREDYEQYF
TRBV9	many	CASSVFWTGLTVYEQYF
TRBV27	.	CASSLSALAGAGANVLTF
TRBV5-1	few	CASSLELAGGREQYF
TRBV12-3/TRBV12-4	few	CASSVRYNEQFF
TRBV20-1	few	CCASLAGRTGGVYEQYF
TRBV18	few	CASSHQGRTGVLNEKLFF
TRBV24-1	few	CATSDLRGDETQYF
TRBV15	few	CATSRALSDTQYF
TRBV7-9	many	CASSGDGYEQYF
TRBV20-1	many	CSAMREVADTQYF
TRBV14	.	CASSLGPQPQHF
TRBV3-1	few	CASSLGQGVGSPLHF
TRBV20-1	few	CSAVRHPLETQYF
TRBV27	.	CASSLTPVGRVDTQYF
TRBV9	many	CASSGNYNEQFF
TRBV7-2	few	CASRQTGTEILYEQYF
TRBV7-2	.	CASSNLQADNEQFF
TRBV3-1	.	CASSPRGRGSFHTEAFF
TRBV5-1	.	CATRGTNSPNEQFF
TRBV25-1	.	CASRLAGGGTQYF
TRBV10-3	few	CAIKAGGPEQYF
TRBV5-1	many	CASANEGYGYTF
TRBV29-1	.	CSVEGTSGRAGEQFF
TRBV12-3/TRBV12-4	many	CASSPADGQGWGTEAFF
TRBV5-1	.	CASSLGSENTQYF
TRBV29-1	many	CSGVPASGRHYNEQFF
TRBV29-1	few	CSVAENYYEQYF
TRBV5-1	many	CASSLGQRVEQYF
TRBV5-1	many	CASSLPQSSTDTQYF
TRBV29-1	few	CSVVPTHSYNEQFF
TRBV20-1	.	CSARAGGHLSGNTIYF
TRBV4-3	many	CASSQNIAFSYNEQFF
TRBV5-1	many	CASSFNRANTDTQYF
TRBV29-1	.	CSSKAGTYGYTF
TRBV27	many	CASMLAGSGDTQYF
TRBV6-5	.	CASSYGPEYEQYF
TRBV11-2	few	CASSLRGSSQQYSYEQYF
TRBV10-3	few	CAISTGEDQPQHF
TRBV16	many	CASSQSGPGYEQYF
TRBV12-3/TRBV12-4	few	CASSLLEVTEQYF
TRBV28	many	CASTIRGGYEQYF
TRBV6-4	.	CASSRTSGDNEQFF
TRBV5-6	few	CASSLLSGYNEQFF
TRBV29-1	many	CSVRPARTGTGDYEQYF
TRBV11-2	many	CASSLEAGGWYNEQFF
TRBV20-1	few	CSARDEGGVFREQYF
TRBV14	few	CASSQATWGETQYF
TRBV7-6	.	CASNMTGGSEGYTF
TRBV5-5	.	CASSLSPAGGIYEQYF
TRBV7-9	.	CASSSRGGQGEQYF
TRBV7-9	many	CASTAVQETQYF
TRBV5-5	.	CASSSGLICEQYF
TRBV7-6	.	CASSYGSSGANTEAFF